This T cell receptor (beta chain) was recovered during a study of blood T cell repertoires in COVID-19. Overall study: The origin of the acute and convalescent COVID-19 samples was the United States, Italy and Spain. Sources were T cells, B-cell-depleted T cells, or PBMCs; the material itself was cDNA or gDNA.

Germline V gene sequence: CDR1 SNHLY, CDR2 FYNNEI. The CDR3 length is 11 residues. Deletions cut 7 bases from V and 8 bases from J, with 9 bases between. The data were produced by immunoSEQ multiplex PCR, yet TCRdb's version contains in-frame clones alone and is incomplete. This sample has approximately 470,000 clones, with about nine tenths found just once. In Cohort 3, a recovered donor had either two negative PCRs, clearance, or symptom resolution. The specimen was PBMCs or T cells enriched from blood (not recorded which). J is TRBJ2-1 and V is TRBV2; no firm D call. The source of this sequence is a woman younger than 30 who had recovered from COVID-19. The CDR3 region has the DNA TGTGCCAGCACAAAAGGAGATGAGCAGTTCTTC. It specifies CASTKGDEQFF.